These 29 T cell receptor beta chains were sequenced from one sample in a study of cytomegalovirus exposure and HLA in healthy donors. The PCR was carried out with 60 Vbeta primers and 13 Jbeta primers. Generated by immunoSEQ multiplex PCR, the TCRdb table keeps only in-frame clones and is missing some. The profile shows around 40,000 clones, about 78% of them singletons. The sample comprised PBMCs. These receptors were collected from a woman in her 30s in good health and CMV-seronegative.

The chain combines TRBV6-6 with TRBJ1-1, with TRBD1 matching over 9 bases. The ends lost 7 bases at V and 4 bases at J; junction bases unmatched: 4. The germline V gene has CDR1 MNHNY and CDR2 SVGAGI (reference sequence). This CDR3 is 13 amino acids long. This CDR3 is CASTRQGGTEAFF. As DNA, the CDR3 is TGTGCCAGCACCAGACAGGGGGGCACTGAAGCTTTCTTT.

This clone was observed a few times. The chain combines TRBV2 with TRBJ2-3, with D possibly TRBD1 on 6 matching bases. The CDR3 totals 12 residues. V was cut by 3 bases and J by 7 bases, with 8 bases left in between. The germline gives CDR1 SNHLY, CDR2 FYNNEI. The CDR3: CASSDRDNTQYF. The CDR3 nucleotides are TGTGCCAGCAGTGACAGGGACAATACGCAGTATTTT.

The genes are TRBV10-3 and TRBJ1-2; unclear D gene. Trimming took off 8 bases at V and 4 bases at J, with 11 bases between the two ends. The CDR3 contains 12 residues. CDR1 is ENHRY and CDR2 is SYGVKD in the germline V gene. The CDR3 DNA is TGTGCCATCGGAGGGCAGATCTATGGCTACACCTTC. It specifies CAIGGQIYGYTF.

The chain is built from TRBV5-1 and TRBJ1-6; 7 bases line up with TRBD1. Germline V gene sequence: CDR1 SGHRS, CDR2 YFSETQ. The CDR3 runs 15 residues. V shed 4 bases and J 5 bases; nucleotides not matched to a gene: 6. DNA of the CDR3: TGCGCCAGCAGCGACCAGGACAGGAATAATTCACCCCTCCACTTT. Residues: CASSDQDRNNSPLHF.

This chain uses TRBV29-1 with TRBJ1-2, with 7 bases fitting TRBD1. The trim removed 2 bases at V and 1 base at J, leaving 7 bases unmatched. CDR3 size: 15 residues. Looked up from germline, CDR1 is SQVTM and CDR2 is ANQGSEA. The CDR3 sequence: CSVELAGQYNYGYTF. In nucleotides, the CDR3 is TGCAGCGTTGAACTCGCGGGACAGTATAACTATGGCTACACCTTC.

The chain uses TRBV18 and TRBJ2-2; 9 bases are a match to TRBD1. Germline V lookup: CDR1 KGHSH, CDR2 LQKENI. The V gene end was trimmed by 5 bases and the J gene end by 6 bases; junction bases not matched to a gene: 7. This CDR3 is built from 15 residues. The CDR3 DNA sequence: TGTGCCAGCTCATCACGACAGGGGGACGCCGGGGAGCTGTTTTTT. Its translation is CASSSRQGDAGELFF.

The sample holds a few counts of this clone. V is TRBV6-1 and J is TRBJ2-7; no clear D gene. From germline, CDR1 is MNHNS and CDR2 SASEGT. The CDR3 extends over 14 amino acids. Trimming took 3 bases from V and 0 from J, leaving 9 bases between them. The CDR3 sequence is CASSDVVASYEQYF. In nucleotides, the CDR3 is TGTGCCAGCAGTGACGTAGTAGCCTCCTACGAGCAGTACTTC.

The rearrangement links TRBV15 to TRBJ1-1; D is ambiguous. Trimming stripped 5 bases from V and 8 bases from J, with 12 bases between. The CDR3 runs 12 residues. Germline values: CDR1 LNHNV, CDR2 YYDKDF (reference sequence). The CDR3 nucleotides read TGTGCCACCAGCGCCCGGTCCTTCGAAGCTTTCTTT. The encoded protein is CATSARSFEAFF.

The chain joins TRBV5-1 to TRBJ2-5, with 9 bases fitting TRBD2. The junction had 6 bases not matched to a gene; V was cut back by 2 bases and J by 4 bases. The CDR3 is 15 residues long. Germline V CDR1 and CDR2: SGHRS, YFSETQ. The CDR3: CASSLVAGEGETQYF. In DNA, the CDR3 is TGCGCCAGCAGCTTAGTAGCGGGAGAGGGAGAGACCCAGTACTTC.

V usage is TRBV30 and J usage is TRBJ1-1, with 8 bases lining up with TRBD1. This CDR3 has 15 residues. Trimming cost V 0 bases and J 3 bases; bases outside gene matches: 6. Germline values: CDR1 GTSNPN, CDR2 SVGIG (reference sequence). The CDR3 DNA reads as TGTGCCTGGAGTGTCTACAGGGGGATAGACACTGAAGCTTTCTTT. As protein: CAWSVYRGIDTEAFF.

This chain uses TRBV28 with TRBJ1-2; 10 nucleotides line up with TRBD1. This CDR3 spans 13 amino acids. Germline-derived CDR1 and CDR2 are MDHEN and SYDVKM. V lost 5 bases, J lost 8 bases, and 5 bases stayed unmatched. CDR3 sequence: CASSRDRGFGYTF. The CDR3 nucleotides are TGTGCCAGCAGTCGGGACAGGGGTTTCGGCTACACCTTC.

The chain recombines TRBV30 with TRBJ1-1, with D uncertain. The CDR3 contains 11 residues. Per germline, CDR1 GTSNPN and CDR2 SVGIG (reference sequence). In DNA, the CDR3 is TGTGCACGAACAGCGAACACTGAAGCTTTCTTT. Translating it yields CARTANTEAFF.

The V and J genes are TRBV2 and TRBJ2-2; TRBD2 matches 9 bases. V was pared by 1 base and J by 5 bases, with 2 bases of the junction left unmatched. Germline CDR1 and CDR2: SNHLY and FYNNEI. This CDR3 contains 15 residues. The CDR3 region has the DNA TGTGCCAGCAGTGAAGGGCTAGCGGGGACCGGGGAGCTGTTTTTT. Translated: CASSEGLAGTGELFF.

This clone has more than one count but fewer than ten. The genes are TRBV7-3 and TRBJ1-1; maybe TRBD1 (5 bases). V lost 4 bases and J 4 bases, leaving 13 bases between the germline ends. Germline loops: CDR1 SGHTA, CDR2 FQGTGA. The CDR3 has 14 residues. As DNA, the CDR3 is TGTGCCAGCAGCTCTGGGGGGGTTGGCACTGAAGCTTTCTTT. Translation: CASSSGGVGTEAFF. Looking up the rest from reference TRBV7-3 and TRBJ1-1 gives the full variable domain: GAGVSQTPSNKVTEKGKYVELRCDPISGHTALYWYRQSLGQGPEFLIYFQGTGAADDSGLPNDRFFAVRPEGSVSTLKIQRTERGDSAVYLCASSSGGVGTEAFFGQGTRLTVV.

This clone was picked up one time. The V call is TRBV10-3, the J call TRBJ1-5; 10 bases align to TRBD1. Germline trimming cut 10 bases from V and 4 bases from J; bases unmatched to any gene: 4. There are 13 residues in the CDR3. Germline V gene lookup returns CDR1 ENHRY and CDR2 SYGVKD. The CDR3 region has the DNA TGTGCCACCAGGGGACAGGGGAATCAGCCCCAGCATTTT. It is translated as CATRGQGNQPQHF.

The gene calls are TRBV19 and TRBJ1-5, with TRBD1 matching 9 bases. Germline V gives CDR1 LNHDA, CDR2 SQIVND (reference sequence). This CDR3 has 14 amino acids. Germline trimming cut 5 bases from V and 6 bases from J; bases unmatched to any gene: 5. Here the CDR3 DNA reads TGTGCCAGTAGTTTGACAGGGGGAAGTCAGCCCCAGCATTTT. Protein: CASSLTGGSQPQHF.

The rearrangement links TRBV7-9 to TRBJ1-1, with D possibly matching TRBD1 (6 bases). V gave up 5 bases and J gave up 4 bases, with 23 bases separating them. The CDR3 sequence is 17 residues long. CDR1 is SEHNR, CDR2 FQNEAQ, per germline (reference sequence). CDR3 bases: TGTGCCAGCAGCCCACCCGGACAGTCCCTTTTCTCCACTGAAGCTTTCTTT. It codes for CASSPPGQSLFSTEAFF.

The chain couples TRBV29-1 to TRBJ2-1, with a tentative D call TRBD2 (5 bases). Germline lookup yields CDR1 SQVTM and CDR2 ANQGSEA. This CDR3 region has 18 residues. Trimming left V 0 bases short and J 4 bases short, with 22 bases between. CDR3 residues: CSVEDLPGREWEYNEQFF. The CDR3 DNA reads as TGCAGCGTTGAAGACCTCCCGGGTAGGGAGTGGGAATACAATGAGCAGTTCTTC.

V gene TRBV19 combines with J gene TRBJ2-1; weak D call: TRBD2 (5 bases). The CDR3 runs 14 residues. Trimming took 5 bases from V and 3 from J, leaving 11 bases between them. Germline V gene sequence: CDR1 LNHDA, CDR2 SQIVND (reference sequence). CDR3 region: CASSPGFLYNEQFF. The CDR3 coding sequence is TGTGCCAGTAGTCCGGGGTTCCTCTACAATGAGCAGTTCTTC.

There are a few counts of this clone. The chain is built from TRBV5-6 and TRBJ2-1; 10 nucleotides line up with TRBD2. The trim removed 4 bases at V and 0 bases at J, leaving 10 bases unmatched. The CDR3 runs 18 residues. From germline, CDR1 is SGHDT and CDR2 YYEEEE. Here the CDR3 DNA reads TGTGCCAGCAGCCTAGTTCTAGCGGGGGTCTACTCCTACAATGAGCAGTTCTTC. It translates to CASSLVLAGVYSYNEQFF.

This clone was found a few times. The J gene is TRBJ2-7, the V gene TRBV6-6; 8 nucleotides line up with TRBD1. With 2 bases clipped from V and 3 bases from J, the junction kept 9 bases outside the gene matches. The CDR3 is 16 residues long. The germline V gene encodes CDR1 MNHNY and CDR2 SVGAGI (reference sequence). The CDR3 region is CASSYAGGQGIYEQYF. CDR3 in DNA: TGTGCCAGCAGTTACGCCGGCGGACAGGGTATCTACGAGCAGTACTTC.

This clone occurred once. The DNA of the CDR3 is TGTGCCAGCAGTTCTACCACGGATCAGCCCCAGCATTTT. This gives the protein CASSSTTDQPQHF. The chain combines TRBV6-6 with TRBJ1-5; D is unclear. CDR1 MNHNY and CDR2 SVGAGI come from the germline V gene (reference sequence). Deletions cut 4 bases from V and 5 bases from J, with 9 bases between. The CDR3 has 13 residues.

V gene TRBV7-8 combines with J gene TRBJ2-7; weak D call: TRBD2 (7 bases). The CDR3 runs 14 residues. Trimming cost V 5 bases and J 3 bases, with 14 bases left between them. Germline V lookup: CDR1 SGHVS, CDR2 FQNEAQ. The CDR3 coding sequence is TGTGCCAGCAGCCCACGGGGGGCTTACTACGAGCAGTACTTC. Translated: CASSPRGAYYEQYF.

The chain recombines TRBV29-1 with TRBJ1-2; 7 nucleotides line up with TRBD1. J was trimmed by 4 bases and V by 6 bases; bases with no gene match: 2. The CDR3 consists of 11 residues. Germline CDR1 and CDR2: SQVTM and ANQGSEA. In DNA form, the CDR3 reads TGCAGCGTCAGACAGGGCTATGGCTACACCTTC. As protein: CSVRQGYGYTF. Combining the CDR3 with reference TRBV29-1 and TRBJ1-2 gives the whole variable domain SAVISQKPSRDICQRGTSLTIQCQVDSQVTMMFWYRQQPGQSLTLIATANQGSEATYESGFVIDKFPISRPNLTFSTLTVSNMSPEDSSIYLCSVRQGYGYTFGSGTRLTVV.

The CDR3 sequence: CASSPPGGNQPQHF. CDR3 coding DNA: TGTGCCAGCTCACCCCCAGGGGGCAATCAGCCCCAGCATTTT. V gene TRBV18 combines with J gene TRBJ1-5; D may be TRBD1 (6 bases). The CDR3 contains 14 residues. In germline, CDR1 is KGHSH, CDR2 LQKENI. V was shortened by 3 bases and J by 2 bases, with 8 bases between the two germline ends.

This clone was seen a few times. The V gene is TRBV6-6, the J gene TRBJ2-7; the match to TRBD1 covers 7 bases. With V trimmed by 5 bases and J by 3 bases, 4 bases remained unmatched. Germline CDR1 is MNHNY and CDR2 is SVGAGI (reference sequence). The CDR3 sequence is 13 residues long. The CDR3 DNA reads as TGTGCCAGCAGTCGCAGGACAGGCTACGAGCAGTACTTC. It codes for CASSRRTGYEQYF.

The chain links TRBV30 to TRBJ1-2; D remains ambiguous. The V end was cut by 0 bases, the J end by 4 bases, with 3 bases between. The germline V gene has CDR1 GTSNPN and CDR2 SVGIG (reference sequence). The CDR3 loop spans 11 amino acids. CDR3 sequence reads: CAWSVLYGYTF. The CDR3 DNA follows: TGTGCCTGGAGTGTCCTCTATGGCTACACCTTC. Using reference TRBV30 and TRBJ1-2 for the parts outside the CDR3, the full variable domain is SQTIHQWPATLVQPVGSPLSLECTVEGTSNPNLYWYRQAAGRGLQLLFYSVGIGQISSEVPQNLSASRPQDRQFILSSKKLLLSDSGFYLCAWSVLYGYTFGSGTRLTVV.

Of note for this clone: Germline and junction disagree at one end, which may indicate a read error. V usage is TRBV6-5 and J usage is TRBJ2-2, with 11 bases that match TRBD2. Germline V gene data show CDR1 as MNHEY and CDR2 as SVGAGI. CDR3 size: 15 residues. The CDR3 DNA follows: TGTGCCAGCAGTCACTCCGGGACTAGCGGCGGGGAGCTGTTTTTT. Residues: CASSHSGTSGGELFF.

This clone was seen more than once but under ten times. The chain has TRBV7-2 and TRBJ1-5; D may be TRBD1 (5 bases). Germline-derived CDR1 and CDR2 are SGHTA and FQGNSA. V was shortened by 1 base and J by 6 bases, with 7 bases between the two germline ends. There are 13 residues in the CDR3. Here the CDR3 reads CASSLGGGQPQHF. The CDR3 region has the DNA TGTGCCAGCAGCTTAGGGGGCGGTCAGCCCCAGCATTTT.